This T cell receptor beta chain came from a study of cytomegalovirus exposure and HLA in healthy donors. This CDR3 contains 13 residues. V was pared by 2 bases and J by 5 bases, with 9 bases between. Germline CDR1 and CDR2: SGHRS and YFSETQ. As concerns this clone: Antigen: not known.

Points from the study as a whole: Associated with cytomegalovirus, according to the listing, were 150 to 200 TCR beta chains. The dataset shows that most TCR sequences were rare, while some public TCRs occurred in many donors.

60 Vbeta and 13 Jbeta primers were used in PCR. Here immunoSEQ multiplex PCR was the method, and the copy in TCRdb shows in-frame clones only, minus some. The table shows 150,000 to 200,000 clones, with 70% to 85% occurring only once. The sequence derives from a man aged 18-30 years in good health and CMV-seronegative. V is TRBV5-1 and J is TRBJ2-3, with D perhaps matching TRBD1 (6 bases). What was sequenced was PBMCs. The CDR3 region is CASSFPGEDTQYF. The CDR3 DNA is TGCGCCAGCAGCTTCCCAGGGGAAGATACGCAGTATTTT.